What follows are 22 T cell receptor beta chains derived from one specimen sequenced in a study of T cell changes during pregnancy in multiple sclerosis. Some clones are missing from TCRdb's copy, which holds only in-frame ones; the method was immunoSEQ multiplex PCR. Among 80,000 or so clones listed, just over 90% were seen once. Source: peripheral blood, taken before pregnancy. The receptors come from a female donor with multiple sclerosis, enrolled in a pregnancy study.

This clone was detected a few times. The chain is built from TRBV4-1 and TRBJ1-1, with 8 nucleotides matching TRBD1. V lost 1 base, J lost 9 bases, and 1 base stayed unmatched. Per the germline V gene, CDR1 is MGHRA and CDR2 is YSYEKL. The CDR3 is 12 amino acids. The CDR3 here is CASSQGTGQAFF. The CDR3 DNA sequence: TGCGCCAGCAGCCAAGGGACAGGGCAAGCTTTCTTT.

The rearrangement links TRBV6-5 to TRBJ2-7; maybe TRBD1 (5 bases). This CDR3 has 13 amino acids. From germline, CDR1 is MNHEY and CDR2 SVGAGI. The ends were cut back, 0 bases at V and 11 bases at J, with 14 bases in the middle. Written as DNA, the CDR3 is TGTGCCAGCAGTTACTCGATCGCAGGGTCGGAGTACTTC. Protein: CASSYSIAGSEYF.

V and J are TRBV11-2 and TRBJ2-3; 10 nucleotides match TRBD2. The CDR3 has 16 amino acids. Per the germline V gene, CDR1 is SGHAT and CDR2 is FQNNGV. V lost 4 bases and J lost 4; bases outside the gene matches: 8. DNA for the CDR3: TGTGCCAGCAGCTCACCGGGACTAGCGAGCGCAGATACGCAGTATTTT. Translation gives CASSSPGLASADTQYF.

V usage is TRBV6-5 and J usage is TRBJ1-3; the D gene is possibly TRBD1 (6 bases). There are 14 residues in the CDR3. Germline V gene data show CDR1 as MNHEY and CDR2 as SVGAGI. V was clipped by 6 bases and J by 0 bases, with 9 bases between them. Here the CDR3 DNA reads TGTGCCAGCAGACAGGGAAACTCTGGAAACACCATATATTTT. Its protein product is CASRQGNSGNTIYF.

The rearrangement uses TRBV18 and TRBJ2-7; 10 bases match TRBD2. Germline CDR1 reads KGHSH; CDR2 reads LQKENI. The V segment lost 0 bases and the J segment 9 bases; nucleotides outside the gene matches: 2. The CDR3 sequence is 13 residues long. CDR3 loop: CASSPPGLAWQYF. CDR3 sequence (DNA): TGTGCCAGCTCACCACCGGGACTAGCGTGGCAGTACTTC.

This chain joins TRBV6-1 and TRBJ2-5; 10 bases map to TRBD1. The V gene's germline CDR1 is MNHNS and CDR2 SASEGT. V lost 6 bases to trimming and J lost 5 bases; unmatched junction nucleotides: 6. This CDR3 is built from 14 residues. This CDR3 is CASRTGGGAETQYF. CDR3 DNA: TGTGCCAGCAGGACAGGGGGCGGCGCGGAGACCCAGTACTTC.

The chain links TRBV5-6 to TRBJ2-3; 13 bases fit TRBD2. The CDR3 sequence is 17 residues long. V shed 0 bases and J 6 bases; nucleotides not matched to a gene: 7. Germline assignment: CDR1 SGHDT and CDR2 YYEEEE. Here the CDR3 reads CASSLAGLAGKADTQYF. The CDR3 DNA follows: TGTGCCAGCAGCTTGGCGGGACTAGCGGGGAAGGCGGATACGCAGTATTTT.

Here the CDR3 reads CASSLDPTFKRTGRYGYTF. CDR3 nucleotides: TGTGCCAGCAGCTTAGACCCCACGTTCAAACGGACAGGCCGCTATGGCTACACCTTC. The rearrangement uses TRBV7-9 and TRBJ1-2; 7 bases match TRBD1. The junction had 18 bases not matched to a gene; V was cut back by 1 base and J by 4 bases. Germline-derived CDR1 and CDR2 are SEHNR and FQNEAQ (reference sequence). This CDR3 comprises 19 residues.

V and J are TRBV6-1 and TRBJ1-2; 7 bases line up with TRBD1. The CDR3 sequence is 13 residues long. The trim removed 6 bases at V and 4 bases at J, leaving 5 bases unmatched. Germline V gene data show CDR1 as MNHNS and CDR2 as SASEGT. CDR3 protein: CASRDRIIYGYTF. The CDR3 DNA reads as TGTGCCAGCAGGGACAGGATAATCTATGGCTACACCTTC.

The chain joins TRBV5-1 to TRBJ2-7; unclear D gene. V lost 0 bases to trimming and J lost 0 bases, with 10 bases between them. Germline lookup yields CDR1 SGHRS and CDR2 YFSETQ. The CDR3 is made up of 15 amino acids. CDR3 nucleotides: TGCGCCAGCAGCTTGGGTAGTACCTTCTCCTACGAGCAGTACTTC. It translates to CASSLGSTFSYEQYF. The full variable domain, in which reference TRBV5-1 and TRBJ2-7 provide the parts outside the CDR3, is KAGVTQTPRYLIKTRGQQVTLSCSPISGHRSVSWYQQTPGQGLQFLFEYFSETQRNKGNFPGRFSGRQFSNSRSEMNVSTLELGDSALYLCASSLGSTFSYEQYFGPGTRLTVT.

V and J are TRBV7-2 and TRBJ2-1, with D possibly being TRBD2 (5 bases). CDR1 and CDR2 from the germline V gene are SGHTA and FQGNSA. This CDR3 contains 12 residues. V was trimmed by 3 bases and J by 10 bases, leaving 10 bases between them. Here the CDR3 reads CASSFLAEEQFF. For the CDR3, the DNA is TGTGCCAGCAGCTTCCTAGCTGAGGAGCAGTTCTTC.

CDR3 nucleotides: TGTGCCAGTAGTATTCCTAGAAATGAAAAACTGTTTTTT. This encodes CASSIPRNEKLFF. The rearrangement uses TRBV19 and TRBJ1-4, with unresolved D. With 3 bases removed from V and 5 bases from J, the gap between germline ends came to 7 bases. This CDR3 spans 13 amino acids. Germline lookup yields CDR1 LNHDA and CDR2 SQIVND (reference sequence).

The V call is TRBV2, the J call TRBJ2-7; 8 bases fit TRBD2. Germline trimming cut 4 bases from V and 4 bases from J; bases unmatched to any gene: 9. The CDR3 consists of 15 residues. Germline CDR1 reads SNHLY; CDR2 reads FYNNEI. The CDR3 DNA sequence: TGTGCCAGCAGTGCATCGGGACTAGACCTTTACGAGCAGTACTTC. It yields the protein CASSASGLDLYEQYF.

This chain connects TRBV28 to TRBJ2-1; 7 bases line up with TRBD2. The germline V gene encodes CDR1 MDHEN and CDR2 SYDVKM. Losses at the gene ends were 7 bases for V and 6 bases for J; bases not matched to a gene: 3. The CDR3 extends over 12 amino acids. CDR3 nucleotides: TGTGCCAGCAACCCGGGGGGCAATGAGCAGTTCTTC. Residues: CASNPGGNEQFF.

This chain uses TRBV9 with TRBJ2-5; 7 nucleotides match TRBD1. Germline V gene lookup returns CDR1 SGDLS and CDR2 YYNGEE. The CDR3 is 13 amino acids. Trimming removed 4 bases from V and 2 bases from J; junction bases left unmatched: 2. Here the CDR3 DNA reads TGTGCCAGCAGCCGGACAGGTCAAGAGACCCAGTACTTC. The encoded protein is CASSRTGQETQYF.

The rearrangement joins TRBV6-6 to TRBJ2-7; TRBD2 matches 10 bases. Per the germline V gene, CDR1 is MNHNY and CDR2 is SVGAGI (reference sequence). The CDR3 runs 13 residues. The J segment lost 6 bases and the V segment lost 10 bases, leaving 9 bases of the junction unmatched. The CDR3 sequence: CATNPGLAIEQYF. In nucleotides, the CDR3 is TGTGCCACAAATCCGGGACTAGCGATCGAGCAGTACTTC.

The chain joins TRBV5-1 to TRBJ1-4; TRBD1 matches at 8 bases. CDR1 and CDR2 from the germline V gene are SGHRS and YFSETQ. With 2 bases clipped from V and 3 bases from J, the junction kept 0 bases outside the gene matches. The CDR3 extends over 14 amino acids. The CDR3 loop is CASSLQGANEKLFF. The CDR3 bases are TGCGCCAGCAGCTTACAGGGGGCTAATGAAAAACTGTTTTTT.

V gene TRBV28 combines with J gene TRBJ2-7; D remains unclear. This CDR3 spans 14 amino acids. The V gene's germline CDR1 is MDHEN and CDR2 SYDVKM. V was pared by 5 bases and J by 6 bases, with 17 bases between. CDR3 coding DNA: TGTGCCAGCAGTCCCCTAATGGCCCCGGGCGAGCAGTACTTC. It translates to CASSPLMAPGEQYF.

This clone was observed a few times. The CDR3 coding sequence is TGTGCCAGCAGCGGCCCTCAGGGGCGCGACACCGGGGAGCTGTTTTTT. This codes for CASSGPQGRDTGELFF. V and J are TRBV7-6 and TRBJ2-2, with a possible D match to TRBD1 (6 bases). Trimming took 5 bases from V and 3 from J, leaving 16 bases between them. This CDR3 is built from 16 residues. Germline CDR1 SGHVS, CDR2 FNYEAQ.

This clone was observed a handful of times. V is TRBV10-3 and J is TRBJ1-4, with D possibly TRBD1 on 5 matching bases. Germline V gives CDR1 ENHRY, CDR2 SYGVKD. This CDR3 is built from 13 residues. V was cut by 7 bases and J by 4 bases, with 10 bases left in between. The CDR3 here is CAIKSDINEKLFF. The CDR3 DNA follows: TGTGCCATCAAGTCGGACATTAATGAAAAACTGTTTTTT.

This clone came up once. The rearrangement uses TRBV7-9 and TRBJ1-4; D uncertain. This CDR3 spans 15 amino acids. Germline V lookup: CDR1 SEHNR, CDR2 FQNEAQ (reference sequence). V was pared by 2 bases and J by 5 bases, with 12 bases between. The CDR3 DNA reads TGTGCCAGCAGCTTATCGCGAGGGTCAAATGAAAAACTGTTTTTT. As protein: CASSLSRGSNEKLFF.

The chain links TRBV29-1 to TRBJ2-5; 7 positions agree with TRBD1. The germline CDR1 and CDR2 sequences are SQVTM and ANQGSEA. The CDR3 contains 15 residues. J was trimmed by 2 bases and V by 4 bases; bases with no gene match: 10. The CDR3 nucleotides read TGCAGCGTTGGGACCCCCGGGACAGCTCAAGAGACCCAGTACTTC. It codes for CSVGTPGTAQETQYF.